The 28 T cell receptor beta chains presented below share a single source sample, sequenced in a study of technical replicates of blood from a handful of donors. The table came from immunoSEQ multiplex PCR; TCRdb's copy has only in-frame clones and leaves some out. The repertoire has roughly 71,000 clones, nearly 97% of them found once; the top ten carry roughly 0.24%. Sample: T cells isolated from PBMCs. The receptors here all came from a human donor in good health.

This clone was observed once. V usage is TRBV27 and J usage is TRBJ1-5; TRBD1 agrees at 9 bases. Germline V lookup: CDR1 MNHEY, CDR2 SMNVEV (reference sequence). This CDR3 has 14 amino acids. Unmatched junction bases numbered 4, after V lost 6 bases and J lost 4 bases. The CDR3 region is CASRGGQGNQPQHF. CDR3 DNA: TGTGCCAGCAGGGGAGGACAGGGGAATCAGCCCCAGCATTTT.

The chain links TRBV5-5 to TRBJ1-1; 9 bases are shared with TRBD1. Germline V gives CDR1 SGHKS, CDR2 YYEKEE (reference sequence). The CDR3 consists of 16 residues. The J segment lost 4 bases and the V segment lost 5 bases, leaving 12 bases of the junction unmatched. CDR3 amino acids: CASRGQGGIRATEAFF. The CDR3 bases are TGTGCCAGCAGGGGACAGGGAGGTATCAGGGCCACTGAAGCTTTCTTT.

V usage is TRBV7-9 and J usage is TRBJ2-4; TRBD1 matches at 7 bases. Germline CDR1 SEHNR, CDR2 FQNEAQ (reference sequence). This CDR3 spans 17 amino acids. After removal of 5 bases from V and 0 bases from J, the junction contained 10 bases not matched to a gene. This CDR3 reads CASSPPYRGLAKNIQYF. The CDR3 DNA sequence: TGTGCCAGCAGCCCTCCATACAGGGGTCTAGCCAAAAACATTCAGTACTTC.

The genes are TRBV27 and TRBJ2-3; the match to TRBD1 covers 7 bases. Unmatched junction bases numbered 5, after V lost 6 bases and J lost 2 bases. In germline, CDR1 is MNHEY, CDR2 SMNVEV (reference sequence). The CDR3 spans 14 residues. CDR3 loop: CASRRQGTTDTQYF. The DNA of the CDR3 is TGTGCCAGCAGAAGACAGGGCACCACAGATACGCAGTATTTT.

The V call is TRBV4-2, the J call TRBJ2-1; possible D gene TRBD2, 6 bases. The CDR3 extends over 16 amino acids. The V and J ends lost 0 bases and 0 bases respectively, with 9 bases between them. Germline lookup yields CDR1 LGHNA and CDR2 YNFKEQ. The CDR3 DNA reads as TGTGCCAGCAGCCAAGATACGACTAGCTCCTACAATGAGCAGTTCTTC. Translated, it gives CASSQDTTSSYNEQFF.

The CDR3 here is CASTLPRANTEAFF. CDR3 in DNA: TGTGCCAGCACACTGCCCAGGGCGAACACTGAAGCTTTCTTT. The genes are TRBV7-9 and TRBJ1-1, with TRBD1 as a possible D gene (5 bases). Trimming cost V 7 bases and J 1 base, with 13 bases left between them. This CDR3 comprises 14 residues. CDR1 is SEHNR, CDR2 FQNEAQ, per germline (reference sequence).

The genes are TRBV9 and TRBJ2-1; the match to TRBD1 covers 9 bases. V trimming: 5 bases; J trimming: 7 bases; junction bases outside the gene matches: 7. The CDR3 has 14 residues. Germline CDR1 and CDR2: SGDLS and YYNGEE. CDR3 loop: CASSAPGQGNEQFF. CDR3 bases: TGTGCCAGCAGTGCTCCGGGACAGGGTAATGAGCAGTTCTTC.

Only one count was recorded for this clone. V usage is TRBV19 and J usage is TRBJ1-1; 8 bases line up with TRBD1. The CDR3 length is 13 residues. J gave up 2 bases and V 11 bases, and 7 bases lay outside the gene matches. Germline V gene data show CDR1 as LNHDA and CDR2 as SQIVND (reference sequence). Here the CDR3 reads CAAKGQGNTEAFF. DNA of the CDR3: TGTGCCGCAAAAGGACAGGGCAACACTGAAGCTTTCTTT.

The gene calls are TRBV7-9 and TRBJ2-1, with 14 nucleotides matching TRBD2. With 5 bases clipped from V and 1 base from J, the junction kept 4 bases outside the gene matches. This CDR3 has 17 residues. The germline V gene encodes CDR1 SEHNR and CDR2 FQNEAQ (reference sequence). The CDR3 DNA sequence: TGTGCCAGCAGCAAAGGACTAGCGGGGGGTTCCTACAATGAGCAGTTCTTC. Its translation: CASSKGLAGGSYNEQFF.

The rearrangement uses TRBV5-1 and TRBJ2-4, with 8 bases fitting TRBD1. Trimming removed 0 bases from V and 8 bases from J; junction bases left unmatched: 4. The V gene's germline CDR1 is SGHRS and CDR2 YFSETQ. This CDR3 spans 14 amino acids. CDR3 coding DNA: TGCGCCAGCAGCTTGGGGCAGGGGGCGGACATTCAGTACTTC. Translating it yields CASSLGQGADIQYF.

The rearrangement uses TRBV10-1 and TRBJ1-1; D unresolved. CDR1 and CDR2 from the germline V gene are WNHNN and SYGVQD (reference sequence). Trimming shortened V by 4 bases and J by 5 bases, and 17 bases separated the two germline ends. The CDR3 has 15 amino acids. The CDR3 is CASSAGDGIGTEAFF. CDR3 bases: TGCGCCAGCAGTGCGGGAGATGGGATTGGTACTGAAGCTTTCTTT.

This chain joins TRBV15 and TRBJ2-1; TRBD2 aligns across 12 bases. V shed 3 bases, J shed 0 bases, and the junction held 3 bases outside the gene matches. This CDR3 has 17 residues. The V gene's germline CDR1 is LNHNV and CDR2 YYDKDF (reference sequence). The CDR3 DNA is TGTGCCACCAGCAGTCGACTAGCGGGGGCCTCCTACAATGAGCAGTTCTTC. Translating it yields CATSSRLAGASYNEQFF. Full variable domain (remainder filled in from reference TRBV15 and TRBJ2-1): DAMVIQNPRYQVTQFGKPVTLSCSQTLNHNVMYWYQQKSSQAPKLLFHYYDKDFNNEADTPDNFQSRRPNTSFCFLDIRSPGLGDTAMYLCATSSRLAGASYNEQFFGPGTRLTVL.

V and J are TRBV21-1 and TRBJ2-5; TRBD1 is taken as the D call from the table, unchecked against the DNA. TRBV21-1 represents a pseudogene. CDR3 length: 15 residues. CDR3 region: CASSKDLGREETQYF. The DNA of the CDR3 is TGTGCCAGCAGCAAAGATTTGGGGCGCGAGGAGACCCAGTACTTC.

The chain joins TRBV19 to TRBJ1-4; the D is unclear. The CDR3 is made up of 13 amino acids. The V end lost 1 base, the J end lost 9 bases, and 9 bases lay between the germline ends. CDR1 and CDR2 (germline): LNHDA, SQIVND (reference sequence). CDR3 sequence reads: CASSIVPVQKLFF. The CDR3 bases are TGTGCCAGTAGTATAGTCCCGGTACAAAAACTGTTTTTT.

The rearrangement links TRBV19 to TRBJ1-2, with D perhaps TRBD1 (6 bases). V was pared by 3 bases and J by 3 bases, with 8 bases between. In germline, CDR1 is LNHDA, CDR2 SQIVND (reference sequence). The CDR3 covers 13 residues. The CDR3 is CASSMGADYGYTF. The DNA for the CDR3 is TGTGCCAGTAGTATGGGGGCCGACTATGGCTACACCTTC.

The chain uses TRBV19 and TRBJ1-2; 8 bases agree with TRBD1. The CDR3 consists of 14 residues. Unmatched junction bases numbered 8, after V lost 7 bases and J lost 4 bases. Germline V gene lookup returns CDR1 LNHDA and CDR2 SQIVND (reference sequence). The CDR3 DNA reads TGTGCCAGTACCAACAGGGGGGTTGTCTATGGCTACACCTTC. Translated: CASTNRGVVYGYTF.

This chain uses TRBV5-4 with TRBJ2-7, with D possibly being TRBD1 (6 bases). The germline V gene encodes CDR1 SGHNT and CDR2 YYREEE (reference sequence). The V and J ends lost 3 bases and 5 bases respectively, with 15 bases between them. The CDR3 has 14 amino acids. CDR3 in DNA: TGTGCCAGCAGCTCTTATGACAGGTCCAACGAGCAGTACTTC. It codes for CASSSYDRSNEQYF.

The chain uses TRBV10-1 and TRBJ2-2, with D maybe TRBD1 (6 bases). Trimming pared 2 bases from V and 4 bases from J, leaving 11 bases between. This CDR3 has 15 residues. In germline, CDR1 is WNHNN, CDR2 SYGVQD (reference sequence). The CDR3 DNA is TGCGCCAGCAGTGAGGCCCAGGGGACCACCGGGGAGCTGTTTTTT. Protein sequence: CASSEAQGTTGELFF.

The genes are TRBV7-2 and TRBJ2-1, with D uncertain. CDR1 is SGHTA, CDR2 FQGNSA, per germline. Trimming pared 5 bases from V and 8 bases from J, leaving 13 bases between. The CDR3 is 13 residues long. For the CDR3, the DNA is TGTGCCAGCAGCGAGGCCCCCGGCTATGAGCAGTTCTTC. Translation: CASSEAPGYEQFF.

The chain is built from TRBV5-4 and TRBJ2-2; maybe TRBD1 (6 bases). Trimming left V 7 bases short and J 4 bases short, with 8 bases between. Germline CDR1 SGHNT, CDR2 YYREEE (reference sequence). There are 12 residues in the CDR3. The CDR3: CASRTATGELFF. CDR3 DNA sequence: TGTGCCAGCCGGACAGCCACCGGGGAGCTGTTTTTT.

The rearrangement uses TRBV18 and TRBJ2-7, with D perhaps TRBD2 (5 bases). Germline V gene lookup returns CDR1 KGHSH and CDR2 LQKENI. Trimming stripped 6 bases from V and 0 bases from J, with 18 bases between. The CDR3 runs 16 residues. The CDR3: CASSLFGRLSSYEQYF. CDR3 nucleotide sequence: TGTGCCAGCTCCCTCTTTGGGCGACTAAGCTCCTACGAGCAGTACTTC.

J is TRBJ2-2 and V is TRBV2; weak D call: TRBD1 (5 bases). The CDR3 spans 13 residues. V was clipped by 6 bases and J by 4 bases, with 9 bases between them. Germline-derived CDR1 and CDR2 are SNHLY and FYNNEI. This chain's CDR3 is CASRQDSTGELFF. The CDR3 DNA is TGTGCCAGCAGACAAGACAGCACCGGGGAGCTGTTTTTT.

The chain carries TRBV6-6 and TRBJ2-5; 7 nucleotides match TRBD2. V lost 8 bases and J lost 5; bases outside the gene matches: 14. Germline assignment: CDR1 MNHNY and CDR2 SVGAGI (reference sequence). The CDR3 spans 15 residues. CDR3 coding DNA: TGTGCCAGCTCTCGATCGGGGGGATCTCGGGAGACCCAGTACTTC. This sequence encodes CASSRSGGSRETQYF.

The chain is built from TRBV5-1 and TRBJ1-2; the D gene is possibly TRBD1 (5 bases). Trimming took 2 bases from V and 5 from J, leaving 16 bases between them. Per germline, CDR1 SGHRS and CDR2 YFSETQ. The CDR3 consists of 15 residues. CDR3 region: CASSFGRGAEYGYTF. Written as DNA, the CDR3 is TGCGCCAGCAGCTTTGGAAGGGGCGCGGAATATGGCTACACCTTC.

This chain joins TRBV28 and TRBJ2-7; D not resolved. Trimming left V 6 bases short and J 3 bases short, with 18 bases between. Germline CDR1 is MDHEN and CDR2 is SYDVKM. There are 15 residues in the CDR3. The CDR3: CASSSGATSYYEQYF. The CDR3 DNA reads TGTGCCAGCAGCTCGGGTGCCACCTCCTACTACGAGCAGTACTTC.

The chain employs TRBV5-4 and TRBJ2-1; 7 bases fit TRBD1. In germline, CDR1 is SGHNT, CDR2 YYREEE (reference sequence). CDR3 length equals 16 residues. V was pared by 4 bases and J by 8 bases, with 15 bases of the junction left unmatched. The DNA for the CDR3 is TGTGCCAGCAGCCCCAGGGACAGACCTACTACGGATGAGCAGTTCTTC. This codes for CASSPRDRPTTDEQFF. Together with reference TRBV5-4 and TRBJ2-1, the CDR3 gives the full variable domain: ETGVTQSPTHLIKTRGQQVTLRCSSQSGHNTVSWYQQALGQGPQFIFQYYREEENGRGNFPPRFSGLQFPNYSSELNVNALELDDSALYLCASSPRDRPTTDEQFFGPGTRLTVL.

The chain employs TRBV6-5 and TRBJ1-6, with D perhaps matching TRBD1 (5 bases). The CDR3 covers 14 residues. The germline V and J ends were trimmed by 2 bases and 14 bases, with 16 bases remaining between them. The germline CDR1 and CDR2 sequences are MNHEY and SVGAGI. CDR3 protein: CASSYRQGRATLHF. CDR3 DNA sequence: TGTGCCAGCAGTTACCGGCAGGGCCGGGCGACCCTCCACTTT.

The chain links TRBV27 to TRBJ2-1; TRBD1 might be the D (6 bases). Trimming pared 6 bases from V and 6 bases from J, leaving 18 bases between. The CDR3 consists of 15 residues. Germline V lookup: CDR1 MNHEY, CDR2 SMNVEV (reference sequence). The CDR3 DNA reads as TGTGCCAGCAGCCCTCACGACTGGGGGCCCAATGAGCAGTTCTTC. This encodes CASSPHDWGPNEQFF.